The 3 T cell receptor beta chains given below trace back to one sample, sequenced in a study of CD8 T cells in ankylosing spondylitis. In TCRdb, the 5' RACE reads were re-called with MiXCR into one record per CDR3 protein. The table has around 39,000 distinct CDR3 sequences, approximately 17% seen once; the top ten hold about 45%. The sample comprised blood. Receptors originate from a male donor with ankylosing spondylitis or in good health (not recorded which).

In its sample, this clonotype was seen a few times. CDR3 sequence reads: CSVGQTSADTQYF. The CDR3 nucleotides are TGCAGCGTTGGCCAAACTAGCGCGGATACGCAGTATTTT. The V and J genes are TRBV29-1 and TRBJ2-3; 7 bases align to TRBD2. The CDR3 totals 13 residues. The J segment lost 6 bases and the V segment lost 4 bases, leaving 7 bases of the junction unmatched. Germline assignment: CDR1 SQVTM and CDR2 ANQGSEA.

The table lists this clonotype with a few counts. The rearrangement joins TRBV29-1 to TRBJ1-1, with D perhaps matching TRBD1 (5 bases). Germline lookup yields CDR1 SQVTM and CDR2 ANQGSEA. Trimming stripped 5 bases from V and 1 base from J, with 11 bases between. This CDR3 has 13 amino acids. The CDR3 DNA reads as TGCAGCGTTCCATCCCAGGGGAACACTGAAGCTTTCTTT. Amino acids: CSVPSQGNTEAFF.

The rearrangement uses TRBV11-2 and TRBJ2-7, with D possibly being TRBD1 (6 bases). This CDR3 has 14 amino acids. The V end lost 3 bases, the J end lost 4 bases, and 13 bases lay between the germline ends. The germline gives CDR1 SGHAT, CDR2 FQNNGV. The chain's CDR3 is CASSFTGINYEQYF. CDR3 in DNA: TGTGCCAGCAGCTTTACAGGGATCAATTACGAGCAGTACTTC.